A selection of T cell receptor beta chains follows, all from one sample in a study of early T cells in non-severe SARS-CoV-2 infection. TCRdb analysed the 5' RACE reads with MiXCR anew, one entry per CDR3 protein. Altogether some 60,000 distinct CDR3 sequences are present, 8.5% to 10% being singletons, with the ten largest covering roughly a sixth. The sequencing sample was made of whole blood. The receptors derive from an adult who was a healthcare worker with PCR-confirmed SARS-CoV-2 infection or an uninfected control (not recorded which). CDR3s include the opening cysteine and the closing phenylalanine or tryptophan. Each record gives: D gene, clone size, V gene, J gene, CDR3 protein, CDR3 DNA. The D gene is left open where the match is weak. The listing skips clone size in some rows; elsewhere it reads once, few, many or a size class.

>NA|few|TRBV18|TRBJ2-1
CASSSSGDEQFF
TGTGCCAGCTCATCGTCGGGCGATGAGCAGTTCTTC
>TRBD2|few|TRBV7-9|TRBJ2-5
CASSLAAGGSQETQYF
TGTGCCAGCAGCTTAGCGGCGGGAGGGTCTCAAGAGACCCAGTACTTC
>NA|many|TRBV6-1|TRBJ1-1
CASSESEGGSTEAFF
TGTGCCAGCAGTGAAAGTGAGGGGGGCTCGACTGAAGCTTTCTTT
>TRBD2|many|TRBV6-5|TRBJ2-3
CASSSPSGNTDTQYF
TGTGCCAGCAGCTCGCCTAGCGGGAACACAGATACGCAGTATTTT
>NA|many|TRBV3-2|TRBJ2-5
CASSQLMTSGIEETQYF
TGTGCCAGCAGCCAGTTAATGACTAGCGGGATTGAAGAGACCCAGTACTTC
>TRBD1|many|TRBV20-1|TRBJ1-5
CSARDFERQGSNQPQHF
TGCAGTGCTAGAGATTTCGAGAGACAGGGGAGCAATCAGCCCCAGCATTTT
>TRBD2|many|TRBV5-4|TRBJ2-1
CASSPRTSVNEQFF
TGTGCCAGCAGCCCGCGGACTAGCGTAAATGAGCAGTTCTTC
>TRBD1|many|TRBV6-5|TRBJ1-1
CASSRRDRADEAFF
TGTGCCAGCAGTCGACGGGACAGGGCCGATGAAGCTTTCTTT
>NA|many|TRBV6-5|TRBJ2-7
CASSYGGAGTYEQYF
TGTGCCAGCAGTTACGGGGGGGCTGGTACATACGAGCAGTACTTC
>NA|NA|TRBV21-1|TRBJ1-6
CASSKESVRKNSPLHF
TGTGCCAGCAGCAAAGAAAGCGTCAGAAAAAATTCACCCCTCCACTTT
>NA|few|TRBV27|TRBJ2-7
CASSLSHLPALNSVYEQYF
TGTGCCAGCAGTTTATCGCACTTGCCAGCCCTCAACTCAGTATACGAGCAGTACTTC
>NA|many|TRBV7-3|TRBJ2-2
CASSLQERAGELFF
TGTGCCAGCAGCTTACAGGAGCGAGCCGGGGAGCTGTTTTTT
>TRBD2|many|TRBV5-8|TRBJ2-3
CASSLGLAGGGTDTQYF
TGTGCCAGCAGCTTGGGCCTAGCGGGAGGCGGCACAGATACGCAGTATTTT
>NA|few|TRBV12-3/TRBV12-4|TRBJ2-7
CASSLDSGEQYF
TGTGCCAGCAGTTTAGACTCAGGGGAGCAGTACTTC
>TRBD1|few|TRBV24-1|TRBJ2-1
CATSDTTGGVYNEQFF
TGTGCCACCAGTGACACAACAGGGGGCGTCTACAATGAGCAGTTCTTC
>TRBD1|many|TRBV18|TRBJ1-5
CASSPLPFSRGRGQPQHF
TGTGCCAGCTCACCCCTCCCCTTCAGCAGGGGGCGTGGGCAGCCCCAGCATTTT
>TRBD2|many|TRBV11-2|TRBJ2-2
CASSLVEAGGPLAGELFF
TGTGCCAGCAGCTTAGTTGAGGCGGGAGGGCCTTTGGCCGGGGAGCTGTTTTTT
>TRBD1|NA|TRBV27|TRBJ2-7
CASSLSGTDRYEQYF
TGTGCCAGCAGTTTATCAGGGACAGACCGCTACGAGCAGTACTTC
>NA|medium-sized|TRBV12-3/TRBV12-4|TRBJ2-2
CASRRGTGELFF
TGTGCCAGCAGACGGGGGACCGGGGAGCTGTTTTTT
>TRBD2|many|TRBV7-9|TRBJ2-1
CASSPSTSGIPEFF
TGTGCCAGCAGCCCCTCGACTAGCGGGATACCAGAGTTCTTC
>NA|many|TRBV28|TRBJ2-7
CASSSFLDRSYEQYF
TGTGCCAGCAGCTCCTTCCTAGACAGATCCTACGAGCAGTACTTC
>NA|many|TRBV7-2|TRBJ1-1
CASTPRGRTEAFF
TGTGCCAGCACCCCTCGGGGGCGCACTGAAGCTTTCTTT
>TRBD2|NA|TRBV2|TRBJ2-5
CASSVISGGQYF
TGTGCCAGCAGTGTGATCAGCGGGGGCCAGTACTTC
>NA|few|TRBV11-1|TRBJ2-7
CASSQTGLGEQYF
TGTGCCAGCAGCCAGACAGGACTTGGTGAGCAGTACTTC
>TRBD2|many|TRBV11-2|TRBJ2-1
CASSLVGTRRREQFF
TGTGCCAGCAGCTTAGTAGGGACTAGAAGAAGGGAGCAGTTCTTC
>NA|NA|TRBV18|TRBJ2-7
CASSPGGGEQYF
TGTGCCAGCTCACCAGGGGGTGGTGAGCAGTACTTC
>TRBD1|NA|TRBV6-1|TRBJ1-4
CASSTPGQGSLATNEKLFF
TGTGCCAGCAGTACCCCGGGACAGGGTTCATTGGCGACTAATGAAAAACTGTTTTTT